These T cell receptor beta chains were read from a single sample in a study of Ad26.COV2.S vaccination and SARS-CoV-2 variants. The data were produced by immunoSEQ multiplex PCR, yet TCRdb's version contains in-frame clones alone and is incomplete. The sample consists of about 410,000 clones, more than 85% of them appearing once. The sequencing here drew on peripheral blood, taken in a trial of Ad26.COV2.S vaccine versus placebo. The receptor source for this set is a person aged 18-60 years who received the Ad26.COV2.S COVID-19 vaccine or a placebo. The CDR3 runs from the conserved cysteine through the conserved F or W. D genes are given only for firm matches. Clone size is given for some rows only: seen once, a few or many times, or a class if the clone is expanded.

TRBV6-6,.,.,TRBJ1-1,CASSYSGQLSEAFF,TGTGCCAGCAGTTACTCTGGACAGCTCTCTGAAGCTTTCTTT
TRBV18,.,.,TRBJ1-1,CASSPRTENTEAFF,TGTGCCAGCTCACCACGCACAGAGAACACTGAAGCTTTCTTT
TRBV30,.,.,TRBJ1-3,CAFQTGNTIYF,TGTGCCTTCCAAACTGGAAACACCATATATTTT
TRBV5-1,TRBD1,once,TRBJ1-1,CASSLKGQLNTEAFF,TGCGCCAGCAGCTTGAAGGGACAGCTGAACACTGAAGCTTTCTTT
TRBV30,.,.,TRBJ2-7,CAWNQGGEQYF,TGTGCCTGGAACCAAGGGGGCGAGCAGTACTTC
TRBV27,TRBD1,.,TRBJ1-1,CASRGQVGNTEAFF,TGTGCCAGCAGAGGACAGGTAGGGAACACTGAAGCTTTCTTT
TRBV3-1/TRBV3-2,.,few,TRBJ1-6,CASSQDLGSGALHF,TGTGCCAGCAGCCAAGATCTTGGCAGCGGGGCCCTCCACTTT
TRBV18,.,once,TRBJ1-1,CASSTGSVEAFF,TGTGCCAGCTCAACAGGATCTGTTGAAGCTTTCTTT
TRBV7-8,.,.,TRBJ1-5,CASSLPGWTNQPQHF,TGTGCCAGCAGCCTCCCAGGGTGGACAAACCAGCCCCAGCATTTT
TRBV5-1,TRBD1,.,TRBJ1-6,CASSLRDRYSPLHF,TGCGCCAGCAGCTTACGGGACAGATATTCACCCCTCCACTTT
TRBV25-1,.,.,TRBJ1-2,CASGGSGGYTF,TGTGCCAGCGGGGGGTCAGGTGGCTACACCTTC
TRBV29-1,TRBD2,.,TRBJ2-3,CSGQWGRVSGTQYF,TGCAGCGGCCAATGGGGGAGGGTTTCGGGTACGCAGTATTTT
TRBV18,TRBD1,few,TRBJ1-1,CASSPGQGAWDTEAFF,TGTGCCAGCTCACCCGGACAGGGGGCATGGGACACTGAAGCTTTCTTT
TRBV4-1,.,.,TRBJ1-4,CASQGPINEKLFF,TGCGCCAGCCAGGGACCGATTAATGAAAAACTGTTTTTT
TRBV19,.,.,TRBJ1-2,CATLQSPPYGYTF,TGTGCCACCCTCCAGAGTCCGCCTTATGGCTACACCTTC
TRBV19,TRBD1,.,TRBJ1-2,CASRDRGGLFTYGYTF,TGTGCCAGTAGAGACAGGGGAGGACTATTCACCTATGGCTACACCTTC
TRBV7-2,.,.,TRBJ1-5,CASSLDGWNQPQHF,TGTGCCAGCAGCTTGGACGGGTGGAATCAGCCCCAGCATTTT
TRBV5-1,.,.,TRBJ2-7,CASSGDLISYEQYF,TGCGCCAGCAGCGGGGACTTAATTTCCTACGAGCAGTACTTC
TRBV5-1,.,.,TRBJ1-1,CASSSATGGTRTEAFF,TGCGCCAGCAGCTCAGCGACGGGTGGTACGAGGACTGAAGCTTTCTTT
TRBV6-8,TRBD1,.,TRBJ2-7,CASRRPGQGAYEQYF,TGTGCCAGCAGACGACCGGGACAGGGGGCTTACGAGCAGTACTTC
TRBV7-2,TRBD1,.,TRBJ2-7,CASSRDRDSSYEQYF,TGTGCCAGCAGTCGTGACCGGGACAGCTCCTACGAGCAGTACTTC
TRBV6-1,.,.,TRBJ2-3,CASSDLPGLTVDTQYF,TGTGCCAGCAGTGATCTTCCGGGGCTCACTGTGGATACGCAGTATTTT
TRBV5-6,TRBD2,.,TRBJ2-1,CASSSSGGAFNEQFF,TGTGCCAGCAGCTCGAGCGGGGGGGCCTTCAATGAGCAGTTCTTC
TRBV6-1,.,.,TRBJ1-2,CASSENNGGYTF,TGTGCCAGCAGTGAAAATAACGGTGGCTACACCTTC
TRBV3-1/TRBV3-2,.,few,TRBJ1-3,CASSQDPGGPGNTIYF,TGTGCCAGCAGCCAAGACCCCGGGGGCCCAGGAAACACCATATATTTT
TRBV4-1,TRBD1,.,TRBJ1-4,CASSQERTGSNEKLFF,TGCGCCAGCAGCCAAGAGCGGACAGGGTCTAATGAAAAACTGTTTTTT
TRBV7-9,.,.,TRBJ2-3,CASSLDTVSTDTQYF,TGTGCCAGCAGCTTAGACACCGTCAGCACAGATACGCAGTATTTT
TRBV29-1,.,.,TRBJ1-2,CSVEDRFTYGYTF,TGCAGCGTTGAAGATCGTTTCACCTATGGCTACACCTTC
TRBV5-1,.,.,TRBJ1-6,CASSLEGLSPLHF,TGCGCCAGCAGCTTGGAAGGGCTTTCACCCCTCCACTTT
TRBV6-1,.,.,TRBJ1-2,CASSDTGMVGGYTF,TGTGCCAGCAGTGATACAGGGATGGTAGGAGGCTACACCTTC
TRBV7-8,TRBD1,once,TRBJ1-2,CASSLELGQGDGYTF,TGTGCCAGCAGCTTAGAATTGGGGCAGGGGGATGGCTACACCTTC
TRBV5-1,TRBD2,once,TRBJ2-3,CASSLAQGSGGRQYF,TGCGCCAGCAGCTTGGCCCAGGGTAGCGGGGGCCGGCAGTATTTT
TRBV6-1,.,.,TRBJ1-4,CASSDGGLNEKLFF,TGTGCCAGCAGTGATGGGGGGCTCAATGAAAAACTGTTTTTT
TRBV19,.,.,TRBJ2-3,CASSIDRSRADTQYF,TGTGCCAGTAGTATTGACAGATCGAGGGCAGATACGCAGTATTTT
TRBV6-2/TRBV6-3,.,.,TRBJ2-3,CASSPTGSWDTQYF,TGTGCCAGCAGTCCAACAGGGAGCTGGGATACGCAGTATTTT
TRBV12-5,.,few,TRBJ1-1,CASGLVLKEVSEAFF,TGTGCTAGTGGTTTGGTACTAAAGGAGGTAAGCGAAGCTTTCTTT
TRBV21-1,.,.,TRBJ2-2,CASSKAGGGGGELFF,TGTGCCAGCAGCAAGGCTGGGGGTGGAGGCGGGGAGCTGTTTTTT